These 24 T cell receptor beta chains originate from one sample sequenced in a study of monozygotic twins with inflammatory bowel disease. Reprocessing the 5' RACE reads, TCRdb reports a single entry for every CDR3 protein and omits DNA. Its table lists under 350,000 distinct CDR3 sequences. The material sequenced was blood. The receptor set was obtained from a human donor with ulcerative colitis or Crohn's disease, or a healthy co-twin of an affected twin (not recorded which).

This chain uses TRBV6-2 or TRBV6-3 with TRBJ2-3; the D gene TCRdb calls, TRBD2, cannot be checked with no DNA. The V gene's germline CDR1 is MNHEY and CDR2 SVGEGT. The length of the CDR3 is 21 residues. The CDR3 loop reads CASSYSGAGGPSLLVSDTQYF.

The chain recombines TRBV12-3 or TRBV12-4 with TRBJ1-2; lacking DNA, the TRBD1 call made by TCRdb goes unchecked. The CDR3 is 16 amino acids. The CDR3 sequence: CASNSPLTGDDYGYTF.

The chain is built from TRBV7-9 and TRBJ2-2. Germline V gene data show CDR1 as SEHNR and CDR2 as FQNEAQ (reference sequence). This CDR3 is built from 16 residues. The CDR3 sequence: CASSLDLVIGTGELFF.

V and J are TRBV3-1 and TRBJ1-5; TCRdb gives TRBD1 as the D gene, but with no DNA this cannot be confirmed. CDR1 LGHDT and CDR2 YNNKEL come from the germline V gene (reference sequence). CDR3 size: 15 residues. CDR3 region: CASSPGQWGNQPQHF.

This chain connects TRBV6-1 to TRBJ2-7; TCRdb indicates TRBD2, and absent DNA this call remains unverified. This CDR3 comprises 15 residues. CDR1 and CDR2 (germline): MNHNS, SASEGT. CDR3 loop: CASSKTGTAAYEQYF.

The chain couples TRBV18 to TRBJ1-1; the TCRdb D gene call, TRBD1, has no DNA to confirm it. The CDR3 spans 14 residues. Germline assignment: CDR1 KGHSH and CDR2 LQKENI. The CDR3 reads CASSPPSRGTEAFF.

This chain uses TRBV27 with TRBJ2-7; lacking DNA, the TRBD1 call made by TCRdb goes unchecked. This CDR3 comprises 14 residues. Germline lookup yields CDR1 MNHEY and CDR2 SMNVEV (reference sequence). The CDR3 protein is CTSSLWGPSYEQYF.

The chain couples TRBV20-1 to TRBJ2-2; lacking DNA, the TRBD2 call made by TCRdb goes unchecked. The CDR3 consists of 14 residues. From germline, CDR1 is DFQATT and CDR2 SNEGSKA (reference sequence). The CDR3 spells CSAPRDLSTGELFF.

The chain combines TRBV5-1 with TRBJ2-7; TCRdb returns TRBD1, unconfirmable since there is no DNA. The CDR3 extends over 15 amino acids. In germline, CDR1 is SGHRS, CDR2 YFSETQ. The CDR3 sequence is CASSPPGTGSYEQYF. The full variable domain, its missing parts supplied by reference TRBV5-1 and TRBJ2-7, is KAGVTQTPRYLIKTRGQQVTLSCSPISGHRSVSWYQQTPGQGLQFLFEYFSETQRNKGNFPGRFSGRQFSNSRSEMNVSTLELGDSALYLCASSPPGTGSYEQYFGPGTRLTVT.

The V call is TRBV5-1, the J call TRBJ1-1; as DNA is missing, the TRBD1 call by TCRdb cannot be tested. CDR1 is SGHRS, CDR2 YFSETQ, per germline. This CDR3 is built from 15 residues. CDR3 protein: CASSLGQGAPTEAFF.

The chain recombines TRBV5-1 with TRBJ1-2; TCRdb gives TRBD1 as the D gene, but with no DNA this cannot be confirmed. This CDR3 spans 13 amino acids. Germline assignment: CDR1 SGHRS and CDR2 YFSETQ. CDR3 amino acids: CASSPGDSSGYTF.

This CDR3 reads CSVEGLTGYEQYF. V usage is TRBV29-1 and J usage is TRBJ2-7; the D call from TCRdb, TRBD1, cannot be confirmed without DNA. The CDR3 is 13 amino acids. Germline V CDR1 and CDR2: SQVTM, ANQGSEA.

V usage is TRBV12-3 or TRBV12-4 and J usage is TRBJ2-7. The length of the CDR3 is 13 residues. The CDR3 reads CASNEDRSYEQYF.

Here the CDR3 reads CASSSLGSSSEKLFF. The chain has TRBV27 and TRBJ1-4. The germline V gene encodes CDR1 MNHEY and CDR2 SMNVEV (reference sequence). The CDR3 covers 15 residues.

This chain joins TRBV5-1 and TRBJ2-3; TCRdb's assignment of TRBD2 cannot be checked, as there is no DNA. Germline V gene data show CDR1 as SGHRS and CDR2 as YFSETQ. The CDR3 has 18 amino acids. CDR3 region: CASTVRERGPSSPDTQYF.

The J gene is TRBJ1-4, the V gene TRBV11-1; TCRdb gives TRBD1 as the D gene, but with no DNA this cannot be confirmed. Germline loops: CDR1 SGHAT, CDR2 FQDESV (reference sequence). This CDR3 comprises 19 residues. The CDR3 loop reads CASSCPGTGVDAANEKLFF.

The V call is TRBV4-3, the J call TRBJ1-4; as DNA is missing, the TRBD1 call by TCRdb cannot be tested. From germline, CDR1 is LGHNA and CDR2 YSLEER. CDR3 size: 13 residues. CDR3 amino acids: CASRRQGREKLFF.

CDR3 amino acids: CASSLSWGVNFSPLHF. V gene TRBV27 combines with J gene TRBJ1-6; there is no DNA to check the TCRdb D call of TRBD1. Per the germline V gene, CDR1 is MNHEY and CDR2 is SMNVEV (reference sequence). There are 16 residues in the CDR3.

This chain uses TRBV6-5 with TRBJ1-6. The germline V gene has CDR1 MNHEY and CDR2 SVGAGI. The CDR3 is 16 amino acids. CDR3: CASSYFGGRFDSPLHF.

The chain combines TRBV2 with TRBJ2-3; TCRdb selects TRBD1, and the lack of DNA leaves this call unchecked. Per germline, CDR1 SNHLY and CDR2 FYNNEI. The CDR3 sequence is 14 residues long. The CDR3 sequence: CASRQGQGTDTQYF.

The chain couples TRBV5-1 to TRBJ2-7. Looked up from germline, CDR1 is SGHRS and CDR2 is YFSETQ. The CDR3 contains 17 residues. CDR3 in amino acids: CASSSGMARSPYYEQYF.

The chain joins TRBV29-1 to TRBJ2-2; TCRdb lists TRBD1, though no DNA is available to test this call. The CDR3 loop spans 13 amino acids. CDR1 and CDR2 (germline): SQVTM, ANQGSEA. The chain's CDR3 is CSAGQGDTGELFF.

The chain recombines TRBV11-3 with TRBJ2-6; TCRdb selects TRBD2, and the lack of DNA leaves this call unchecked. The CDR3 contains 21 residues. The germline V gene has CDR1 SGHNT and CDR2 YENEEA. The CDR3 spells CASENRLGLAVQLAGANVLTF.

CDR3 region: CASSFLAQRGNTGELFF. The chain is built from TRBV5-6 and TRBJ2-2; no DNA is available, so the TRBD2 call from TCRdb remains unchecked. Germline V gene lookup returns CDR1 SGHDT and CDR2 YYEEEE. The CDR3 has 17 residues.